These 32 T cell receptor beta chains share one sample of origin, sequenced in a study of lymphopenia after photon versus proton radiotherapy. Only in-frame clones appear in the TCRdb table, and some are missing; sequencing was by immunoSEQ multiplex PCR. The table shows 50,000 to 70,000 clones, with about nine tenths occurring only once. The sample consisted of peripheral blood, taken from a patient treated with proton-based radiotherapy. These receptor sequences come from a man older than 75 with esophageal cancer.

This sequence joins TRBV27 and TRBJ1-1; tentative D call: TRBD1 (5 bases). The CDR3 runs to 15 residues. Deletions cut 6 bases from V and 3 bases from J, with 17 bases between. Germline V CDR1 and CDR2: MNHEY, SMNVEV (reference sequence). The chain's CDR3 is CASSSPRRGDTEAFF. CDR3 in DNA: TGTGCCAGCAGCTCCCCACGGCGGGGGGACACTGAAGCTTTCTTT.

In its sample, this clone was seen a few times. V and J are TRBV14 and TRBJ1-2, with 8 bases fitting TRBD1. After removal of 4 bases from V and 4 bases from J, the junction contained 5 bases not matched to a gene. Germline loops: CDR1 SGHDN, CDR2 FVKESK. The CDR3 consists of 14 residues. In DNA, the CDR3 is TGTGCCAGCAGCCCAGGGGGCTGGGTCTATGGCTACACCTTC. Translating gives CASSPGGWVYGYTF.

The gene calls are TRBV2 and TRBJ1-5; 9 bases fit TRBD1. Germline assignment: CDR1 SNHLY and CDR2 FYNNEI. The ends lost 6 bases at V and 3 bases at J; junction bases unmatched: 12. CDR3 length: 17 residues. The DNA of the CDR3 is TGTGCCAGCAGCCTCCTTGGGACAGGGACTTTCAATCAGCCCCAGCATTTT. It encodes CASSLLGTGTFNQPQHF.

The count of this clone is one. The genes are TRBV19 and TRBJ1-2; D is ambiguous. The germline V gene encodes CDR1 LNHDA and CDR2 SQIVND (reference sequence). The CDR3 sequence is 12 residues long. The V gene lost 5 bases and the J gene lost 6 bases, with 10 bases spanning the gap. The CDR3 coding sequence is TGTGCCAGTAGTCAACTTGAGGATGGCTACACCTTC. Translated: CASSQLEDGYTF.

The gene calls are TRBV4-3 and TRBJ2-2; TRBD2 aligns across 7 bases. Trimming removed 0 bases from V and 6 bases from J; junction bases left unmatched: 7. Germline V gives CDR1 LGHNA, CDR2 YSLEER. The length of the CDR3 is 16 residues. The CDR3 reads CASSQDRGSPSGELFF. The CDR3 DNA sequence: TGCGCCAGCAGCCAAGATCGCGGGAGCCCATCCGGGGAGCTGTTTTTT.

For the CDR3, the DNA is TGCGCCAGCAGCCAAGATTACGGCTATTCACCCCTCCACTTT. It translates to CASSQDYGYSPLHF. The gene calls are TRBV4-1 and TRBJ1-6, with D unclear. Looked up from germline, CDR1 is MGHRA and CDR2 is YSYEKL. The CDR3 loop spans 14 amino acids. Deletions cut 0 bases from V and 8 bases from J, with 8 bases between.

The chain employs TRBV11-2 and TRBJ2-1; 7 bases map to TRBD2. Germline CDR1 reads SGHAT; CDR2 reads FQNNGV. V shed 1 base and J 6 bases; nucleotides not matched to a gene: 9. There are 16 residues in the CDR3. The CDR3 here is CASSLVAGRGVNEQFF. The CDR3 DNA sequence: TGTGCCAGCAGCTTAGTGGCGGGGAGGGGTGTCAATGAGCAGTTCTTC.

This chain connects TRBV6-1 to TRBJ2-3; D not resolved. Germline CDR1 reads MNHNS; CDR2 reads SASEGT. The CDR3 is made up of 13 amino acids. V gave up 5 bases and J gave up 2 bases, with 8 bases separating them. CDR3 loop: CASSFEDTDTQYF. CDR3 bases: TGTGCCAGCAGTTTCGAGGACACAGATACGCAGTATTTT.

J is TRBJ1-2 and V is TRBV30; D uncertain. The CDR3 extends over 11 amino acids. Germline loops: CDR1 GTSNPN, CDR2 SVGIG (reference sequence). Trimming took off 0 bases at V and 8 bases at J, with 7 bases between the two ends. Here the CDR3 DNA reads TGTGCCTGGAGTGTTAGGGTAGGCTACACCTTC. Translating gives CAWSVRVGYTF.

The chain carries TRBV5-4 and TRBJ2-5; 8 bases line up with TRBD2. CDR1 and CDR2 (germline): SGHNT, YYREEE (reference sequence). This CDR3 spans 15 amino acids. J lost 1 base, V lost 3 bases, and 5 bases had no gene match. In DNA, the CDR3 is TGTGCCAGCAGCTACGAACTAGCGGCCCAAGAGACCCAGTACTTC. It is translated as CASSYELAAQETQYF.

The chain has TRBV4-1 and TRBJ2-1, with TRBD2 matching over 13 bases. This CDR3 spans 16 amino acids. Germline V gene lookup returns CDR1 MGHRA and CDR2 YSYEKL. V lost 4 bases and J lost 2; bases outside the gene matches: 2. The CDR3: CASSRGLAGTYNEQFF. The CDR3, as DNA: TGCGCCAGCAGCCGGGGACTAGCGGGGACCTACAATGAGCAGTTCTTC.

This clone turned up a few times. The chain carries TRBV27 and TRBJ2-7; 8 bases are a match to TRBD1. This CDR3 is built from 13 residues. The V gene's germline CDR1 is MNHEY and CDR2 SMNVEV (reference sequence). Trimming cost V 7 bases and J 4 bases; bases outside gene matches: 6. The CDR3 bases are TGTGCCAGCAAAAGGACAGGGTCTTACGAGCAGTACTTC. This gives the protein CASKRTGSYEQYF.

This clone was detected only once. The genes are TRBV2 and TRBJ1-1; 9 bases line up with TRBD1. Germline assignment: CDR1 SNHLY and CDR2 FYNNEI. J was trimmed by 8 bases and V by 8 bases; bases with no gene match: 15. The CDR3 is made up of 15 amino acids. This chain's CDR3 is CASGVQTGGRGEAFF. In DNA form, the CDR3 reads TGTGCCAGCGGAGTTCAGACAGGGGGGCGTGGAGAAGCTTTCTTT.

This clone was found once. The J gene is TRBJ1-1, the V gene TRBV5-4; D gene ambiguous. The CDR3 spans 13 residues. Per the germline V gene, CDR1 is SGHNT and CDR2 is YYREEE (reference sequence). Trimming removed 7 bases at V and 0 bases at J, with 10 bases between. Written as DNA, the CDR3 is TGTGCCAGCTCATCTAAGATGAACACTGAAGCTTTCTTT. Translation: CASSSKMNTEAFF.

The chain combines TRBV2 with TRBJ1-5, with D possibly matching TRBD1 (6 bases). This CDR3 comprises 15 residues. Trimming pared 6 bases from V and 2 bases from J, leaving 14 bases between. Germline CDR1 SNHLY, CDR2 FYNNEI. CDR3: CASRMDSLGNQPQHF. CDR3 DNA sequence: TGTGCCAGCAGGATGGACAGTCTTGGCAATCAGCCCCAGCATTTT.

The sample holds a few counts of this clone. The chain carries TRBV11-2 and TRBJ2-7; 10 bases line up with TRBD2. V trimming: 8 bases; J trimming: 4 bases; junction bases outside the gene matches: 11. The CDR3 is made up of 15 amino acids. Germline CDR1 SGHAT, CDR2 FQNNGV. The CDR3 is CASELSSGREYEQYF. As DNA, the CDR3 is TGTGCCAGCGAGCTGAGCAGCGGGAGGGAGTACGAGCAGTACTTC.

The gene calls are TRBV2 and TRBJ2-5; weak D call: TRBD2 (5 bases). Germline V lookup: CDR1 SNHLY, CDR2 FYNNEI. This CDR3 contains 14 residues. With 0 bases removed from V and 2 bases from J, the gap between germline ends came to 7 bases. CDR3 sequence: CASSEATIQETQYF. CDR3 bases: TGTGCCAGCAGTGAAGCGACTATACAAGAGACCCAGTACTTC.

This chain uses TRBV11-1 with TRBJ1-2, with D unresolved. V was clipped by 2 bases and J by 4 bases, with 11 bases between them. The CDR3 loop spans 14 amino acids. Germline lookup yields CDR1 SGHAT and CDR2 FQDESV (reference sequence). The DNA of the CDR3 is TGTGCCAGCAGCTTATCGGCCGGCCCCTATGGCTACACCTTC. Amino acids: CASSLSAGPYGYTF.

Only a few counts were recorded for this clone. This sequence joins TRBV18 and TRBJ2-5; D call uncertain. Trimming stripped 4 bases from V and 2 bases from J, with 11 bases between. Germline lookup yields CDR1 KGHSH and CDR2 LQKENI. The CDR3 is made up of 14 amino acids. Here the CDR3 DNA reads TGTGCCAGCTCACTACCCCTAGAGCAAGAGACCCAGTACTTC. Translating gives CASSLPLEQETQYF. Full variable domain (missing parts from reference TRBV18 and TRBJ2-5): NAGVMQNPRHLVRRRGQEARLRCSPMKGHSHVYWYRQLPEEGLKFMVYLQKENIIDESGMPKERFSAEFPKEGPSILRIQQVVRGDSAAYFCASSLPLEQETQYFGPGTRLLVL.

J is TRBJ2-7 and V is TRBV28, with D possibly being TRBD1 (6 bases). This CDR3 is 11 amino acids long. Trimming stripped 8 bases from V and 4 bases from J, with 9 bases between. Germline CDR1 reads MDHEN; CDR2 reads SYDVKM. CDR3 in amino acids: CASGTSYEQYF. The CDR3 DNA reads as TGTGCCAGCGGGACAAGTTACGAGCAGTACTTC.

This sequence joins TRBV5-4 and TRBJ2-2; 8 nucleotides align to TRBD1. Germline CDR1 and CDR2: SGHNT and YYREEE (reference sequence). The CDR3 is 14 amino acids. The V and J ends lost 4 bases and 3 bases, in that order; junction bases with no gene match: 2. CDR3 loop: CASSRGQDTGELFF. The CDR3, as DNA: TGTGCCAGCAGCCGGGGACAGGACACCGGGGAGCTGTTTTTT.

This clone was recorded a few times. The rearrangement uses TRBV7-6 and TRBJ1-2, with D maybe TRBD1 (6 bases). Germline-derived CDR1 and CDR2 are SGHVS and FNYEAQ. The CDR3 totals 16 residues. Trimming removed 4 bases at V and 4 bases at J, with 19 bases between. CDR3 bases: TGTGCCAGCAGCTACCGCTACAGGGCGAGCGGCTATGGCTACACCTTC. Translation gives CASSYRYRASGYGYTF.

The gene calls are TRBV6-5 and TRBJ2-7, with D possibly being TRBD1 or TRBD2 (5 bases each). This CDR3 has 15 amino acids. The V gene lost 5 bases and the J gene lost 0 bases, with 14 bases spanning the gap. The V gene's germline CDR1 is MNHEY and CDR2 SVGAGI. CDR3 loop: CASSQHGASSYEQYF. In DNA form, the CDR3 reads TGTGCCAGCAGTCAACACGGGGCCTCCTCCTACGAGCAGTACTTC.

The J gene is TRBJ2-3, the V gene TRBV7-2, with unresolved D. CDR1 SGHTA and CDR2 FQGNSA come from the germline V gene. V was pared by 5 bases and J by 0 bases, with 15 bases between. The CDR3 has 16 amino acids. The CDR3 loop is CASSPSEFTSTDTQYF. Here the CDR3 DNA reads TGTGCCAGCAGCCCGTCCGAGTTTACTAGCACAGATACGCAGTATTTT.

This chain connects TRBV2 to TRBJ1-4; 7 nucleotides agree with TRBD1. The CDR3 length is 15 residues. Per the germline V gene, CDR1 is SNHLY and CDR2 is FYNNEI. With V trimmed by 5 bases and J by 3 bases, 6 bases remained unmatched. The CDR3 region has the DNA TGTGCCAGCAGTCGGTACAGGGGAGCTAATGAAAAACTGTTTTTT. Its translation: CASSRYRGANEKLFF.

In its sample, this clone was seen once. V usage is TRBV18 and J usage is TRBJ1-1; the D gene is possibly TRBD1 (6 bases). Looked up from germline, CDR1 is KGHSH and CDR2 is LQKENI. The CDR3 runs to 14 residues. V was cut by 3 bases and J by 1 base, with 9 bases left in between. CDR3 amino acids: CASSPDRKNTEAFF. The CDR3 DNA reads TGTGCCAGCTCACCGGACAGAAAGAACACTGAAGCTTTCTTT.

The rearrangement uses TRBV18 and TRBJ2-2, with D possibly matching TRBD1 (5 bases). The V end was cut by 6 bases, the J end by 1 base, with 9 bases between. Germline V gives CDR1 KGHSH, CDR2 LQKENI. This CDR3 is 14 amino acids long. The CDR3 DNA sequence: TGTGCCAGCTCGGGCAGGGTGAACACCGGGGAGCTGTTTTTT. As protein: CASSGRVNTGELFF.

The V and J genes are TRBV9 and TRBJ1-4, with TRBD1 matching 9 bases. Germline assignment: CDR1 SGDLS and CDR2 YYNGEE. J gave up 12 bases and V 3 bases, and 21 bases lay outside the gene matches. The CDR3 totals 18 residues. The CDR3 DNA reads as TGTGCCAGCAGCGCCACCACCGGGACAGGGACACCATTCGAGGAACTGTTTTTT. Its translation is CASSATTGTGTPFEELFF.

V and J are TRBV7-2 and TRBJ1-3; D is ambiguous. Germline V gene data show CDR1 as SGHTA and CDR2 as FQGNSA. V shed 1 base and J shed 2 bases, with 15 bases lying between them. The CDR3 loop spans 17 amino acids. The CDR3 reads CASSLVLGRFPGNTIYF. In nucleotides, the CDR3 is TGTGCCAGCAGCTTAGTTTTAGGCCGTTTTCCTGGAAACACCATATATTTT.

V gene TRBV30 combines with J gene TRBJ2-7, with a possible D match to TRBD1 (6 bases). V shed 0 bases and J shed 8 bases, with 20 bases lying between them. CDR1 and CDR2 from the germline V gene are GTSNPN and SVGIG (reference sequence). This CDR3 spans 15 amino acids. CDR3 in amino acids: CAWSVLTGDRGKQYF. CDR3 nucleotides: TGTGCCTGGAGTGTACTGACAGGCGATAGGGGAAAGCAGTACTTC.

The rearrangement links TRBV7-3 to TRBJ2-1, with no clear D. Germline V gives CDR1 SGHTA, CDR2 FQGTGA. Deletions cut 5 bases from V and 5 bases from J, with 4 bases between. This CDR3 is built from 11 residues. CDR3 nucleotide sequence: TGTGCCAGCAGCACGAACAATGAGCAGTTCTTC. This sequence encodes CASSTNNEQFF.

Note on this clone: One base away lies a much larger clone, so this may be a sequencing read error. The chain links TRBV6-4 to TRBJ2-7, with D hard to call. Germline CDR1 MRHNA, CDR2 SNTAGT. The ends were cut back, 6 bases at V and 2 bases at J, with 14 bases in the middle. The CDR3 has 14 amino acids. The CDR3 DNA reads as TGTGCCAGCAGCCCGGGCCATGGCGCCTACGAGCAGTACTTC. This gives the protein CASSPGHGAYEQYF.